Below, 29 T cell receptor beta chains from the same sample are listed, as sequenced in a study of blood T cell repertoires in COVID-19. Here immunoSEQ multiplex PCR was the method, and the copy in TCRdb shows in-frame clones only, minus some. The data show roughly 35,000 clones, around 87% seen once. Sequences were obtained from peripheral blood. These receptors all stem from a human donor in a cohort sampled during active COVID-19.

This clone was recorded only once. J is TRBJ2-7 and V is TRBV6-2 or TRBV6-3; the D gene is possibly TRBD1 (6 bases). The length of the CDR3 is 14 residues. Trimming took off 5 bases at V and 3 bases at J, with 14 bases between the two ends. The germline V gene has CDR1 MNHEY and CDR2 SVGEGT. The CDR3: CASSKYRQDYEQYF. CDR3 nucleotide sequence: TGTGCCAGCAGTAAGTATCGACAGGACTACGAGCAGTACTTC.

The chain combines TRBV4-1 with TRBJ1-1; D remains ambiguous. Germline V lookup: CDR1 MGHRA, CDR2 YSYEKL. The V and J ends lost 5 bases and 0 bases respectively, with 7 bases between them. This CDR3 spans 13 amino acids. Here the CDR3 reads CASSLIMNTEAFF. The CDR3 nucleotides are TGCGCCAGCAGCTTAATTATGAACACTGAAGCTTTCTTT.

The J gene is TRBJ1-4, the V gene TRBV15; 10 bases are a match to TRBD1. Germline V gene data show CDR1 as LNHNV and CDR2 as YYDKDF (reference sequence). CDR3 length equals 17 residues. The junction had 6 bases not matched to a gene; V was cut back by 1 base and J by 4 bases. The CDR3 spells CATSRGGTGVFNEKLFF. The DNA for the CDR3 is TGTGCCACCAGCAGAGGGGGGACAGGGGTTTTTAATGAAAAACTGTTTTTT. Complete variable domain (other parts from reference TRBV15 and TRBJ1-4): DAMVIQNPRYQVTQFGKPVTLSCSQTLNHNVMYWYQQKSSQAPKLLFHYYDKDFNNEADTPDNFQSRRPNTSFCFLDIRSPGLGDTAMYLCATSRGGTGVFNEKLFFGSGTQLSVL.

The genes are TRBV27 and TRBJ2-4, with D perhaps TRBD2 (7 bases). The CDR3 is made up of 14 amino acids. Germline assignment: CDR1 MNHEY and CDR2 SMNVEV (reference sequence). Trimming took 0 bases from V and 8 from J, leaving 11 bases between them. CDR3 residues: CASSLSGGGDIQYF. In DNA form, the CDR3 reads TGTGCCAGCAGTTTATCGGGGGGGGGCGACATTCAGTACTTC.

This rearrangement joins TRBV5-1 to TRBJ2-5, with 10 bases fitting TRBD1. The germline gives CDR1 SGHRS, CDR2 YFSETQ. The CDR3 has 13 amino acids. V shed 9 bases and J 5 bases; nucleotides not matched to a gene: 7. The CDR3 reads CATNPGQGETQYF. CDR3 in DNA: TGCGCCACGAACCCGGGACAGGGGGAGACCCAGTACTTC.

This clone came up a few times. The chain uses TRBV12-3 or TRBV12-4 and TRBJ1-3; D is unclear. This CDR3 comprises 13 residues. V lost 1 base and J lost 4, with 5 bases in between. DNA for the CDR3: TGTGCCAGCAGTTTAGGGCAGGGAAACACCATATATTTT. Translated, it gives CASSLGQGNTIYF.

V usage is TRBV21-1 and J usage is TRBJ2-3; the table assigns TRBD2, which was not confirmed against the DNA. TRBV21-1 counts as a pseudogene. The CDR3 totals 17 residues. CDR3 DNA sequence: TGTGCCAGCACCGTACCTGAAGAGCGGGGGGGCCAGGATACGCAGTATTTT. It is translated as CASTVPEERGGQDTQYF.

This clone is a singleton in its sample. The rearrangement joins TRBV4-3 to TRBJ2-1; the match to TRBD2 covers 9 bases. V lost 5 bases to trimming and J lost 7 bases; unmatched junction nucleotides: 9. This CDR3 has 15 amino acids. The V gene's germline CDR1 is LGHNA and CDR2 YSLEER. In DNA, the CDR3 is TGCGCCAGCAGCTTCGTAATAAGCGGGGGGAATGAGCAGTTCTTC. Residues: CASSFVISGGNEQFF.

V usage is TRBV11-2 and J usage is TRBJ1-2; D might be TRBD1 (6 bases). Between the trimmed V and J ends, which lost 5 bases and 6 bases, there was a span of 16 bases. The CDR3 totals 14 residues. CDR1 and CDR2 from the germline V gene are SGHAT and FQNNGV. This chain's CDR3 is CASSPRGSDDGYTF. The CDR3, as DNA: TGTGCCAGCAGCCCCAGGGGATCCGACGATGGCTACACCTTC.

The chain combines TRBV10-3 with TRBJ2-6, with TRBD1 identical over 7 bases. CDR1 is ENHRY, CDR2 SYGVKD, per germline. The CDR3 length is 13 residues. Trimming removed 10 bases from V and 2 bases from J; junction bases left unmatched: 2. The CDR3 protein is CASTGAGANVLTF. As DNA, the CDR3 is TGTGCCAGTACAGGGGCTGGGGCCAACGTCCTGACTTTC.

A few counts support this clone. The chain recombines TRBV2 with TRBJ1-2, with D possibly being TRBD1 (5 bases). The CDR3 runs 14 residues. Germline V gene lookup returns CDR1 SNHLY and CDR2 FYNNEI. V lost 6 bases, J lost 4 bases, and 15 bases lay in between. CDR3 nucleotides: TGTGCCAGCAGCGTCGAAGGGGCGATCTATGGCTACACCTTC. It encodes CASSVEGAIYGYTF.

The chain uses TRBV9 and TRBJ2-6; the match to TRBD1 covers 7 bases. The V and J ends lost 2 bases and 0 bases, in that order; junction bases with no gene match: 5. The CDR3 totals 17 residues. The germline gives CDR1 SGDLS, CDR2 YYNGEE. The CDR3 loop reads CASSVGAGGSGANVLTF. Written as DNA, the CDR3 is TGTGCCAGCAGCGTCGGGGCAGGGGGCTCTGGGGCCAACGTCCTGACTTTC.

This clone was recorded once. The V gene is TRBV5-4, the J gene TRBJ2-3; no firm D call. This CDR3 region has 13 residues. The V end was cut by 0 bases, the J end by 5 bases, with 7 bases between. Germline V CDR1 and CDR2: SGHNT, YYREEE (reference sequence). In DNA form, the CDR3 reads TGTGCCAGCAGCTTGGAGTCGAGAGATACGCAGTATTTT. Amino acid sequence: CASSLESRDTQYF.

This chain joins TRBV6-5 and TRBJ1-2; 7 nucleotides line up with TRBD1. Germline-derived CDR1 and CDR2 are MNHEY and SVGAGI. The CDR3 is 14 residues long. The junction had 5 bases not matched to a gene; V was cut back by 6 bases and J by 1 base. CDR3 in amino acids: CASRGGQHNYGYTF. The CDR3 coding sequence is TGTGCCAGCAGGGGGGGACAGCATAACTATGGCTACACCTTC.

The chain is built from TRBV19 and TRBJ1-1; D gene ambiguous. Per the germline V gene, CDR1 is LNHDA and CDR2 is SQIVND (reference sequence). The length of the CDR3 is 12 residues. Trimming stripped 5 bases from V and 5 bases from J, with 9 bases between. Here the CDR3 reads CASSAAGTEAFF. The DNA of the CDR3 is TGTGCCAGTAGTGCCGCAGGTACTGAAGCTTTCTTT.

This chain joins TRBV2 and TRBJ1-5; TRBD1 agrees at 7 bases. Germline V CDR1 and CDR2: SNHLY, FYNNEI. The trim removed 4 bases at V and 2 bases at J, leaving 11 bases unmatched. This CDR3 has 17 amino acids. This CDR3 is CASSASGQVGRNQPQHF. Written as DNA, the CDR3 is TGTGCCAGCAGTGCCTCCGGACAGGTTGGACGCAATCAGCCCCAGCATTTT.

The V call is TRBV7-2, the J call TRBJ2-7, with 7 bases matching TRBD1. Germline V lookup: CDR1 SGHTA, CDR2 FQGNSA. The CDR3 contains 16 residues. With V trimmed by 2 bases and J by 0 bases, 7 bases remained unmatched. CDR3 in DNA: TGTGCCAGCAGCTTACACTCGACAGGGAGCTCCTACGAGCAGTACTTC. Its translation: CASSLHSTGSSYEQYF.

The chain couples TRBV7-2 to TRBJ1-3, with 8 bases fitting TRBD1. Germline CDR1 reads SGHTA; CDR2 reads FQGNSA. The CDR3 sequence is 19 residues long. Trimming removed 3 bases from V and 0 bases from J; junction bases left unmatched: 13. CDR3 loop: CASSLWGQAIFGSGNTIYF. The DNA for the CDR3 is TGTGCCAGCAGCTTGTGGGGACAGGCGATTTTCGGCTCTGGAAACACCATATATTTT.

The CDR3 loop reads CASSQDLRQGNTEAFF. The CDR3 DNA reads TGCGCCAGCAGCCAAGATCTTCGGCAGGGGAACACTGAAGCTTTCTTT. The chain carries TRBV4-3 and TRBJ1-1; the D gene is possibly TRBD1 (5 bases). The germline CDR1 and CDR2 sequences are LGHNA and YSLEER. V was shortened by 0 bases and J by 1 base, with 12 bases between the two germline ends. The CDR3 has 16 residues.

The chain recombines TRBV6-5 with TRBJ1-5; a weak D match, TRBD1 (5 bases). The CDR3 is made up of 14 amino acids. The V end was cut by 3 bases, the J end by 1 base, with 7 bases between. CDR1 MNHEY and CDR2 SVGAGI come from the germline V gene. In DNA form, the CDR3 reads TGTGCCAGCAGTTATCAGGGAAGCAATCAGCCCCAGCATTTT. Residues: CASSYQGSNQPQHF.

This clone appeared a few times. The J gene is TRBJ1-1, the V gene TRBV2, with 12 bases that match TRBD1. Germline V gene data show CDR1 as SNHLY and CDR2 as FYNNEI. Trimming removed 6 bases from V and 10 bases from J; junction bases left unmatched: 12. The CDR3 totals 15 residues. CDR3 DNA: TGTGCCAGCAGGGAGGGACAGGGGGCCCTAATTGCAGCTTTCTTT. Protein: CASREGQGALIAAFF.

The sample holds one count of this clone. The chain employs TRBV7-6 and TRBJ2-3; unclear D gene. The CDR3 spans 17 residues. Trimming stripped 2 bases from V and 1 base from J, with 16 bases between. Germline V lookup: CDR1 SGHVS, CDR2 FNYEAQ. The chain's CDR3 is CASSLSRVDSGTDTQYF. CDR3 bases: TGTGCCAGCAGCTTAAGCCGGGTCGATTCAGGCACAGATACGCAGTATTTT. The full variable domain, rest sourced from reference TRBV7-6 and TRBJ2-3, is GAGVSQSPRYKVTKRGQDVALRCDPISGHVSLYWYRQALGQGPEFLTYFNYEAQQDKSGLPNDRFSAERPEGSISTLTIQRTEQRDSAMYRCASSLSRVDSGTDTQYFGPGTRLTVL.

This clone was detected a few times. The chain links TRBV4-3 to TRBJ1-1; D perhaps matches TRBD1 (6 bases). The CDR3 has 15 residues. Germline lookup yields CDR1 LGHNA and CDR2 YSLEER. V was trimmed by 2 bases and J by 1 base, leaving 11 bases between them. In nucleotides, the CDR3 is TGCGCCAGCAGCCAATTGGGGGCCGGGAACACTGAAGCTTTCTTT. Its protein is CASSQLGAGNTEAFF.

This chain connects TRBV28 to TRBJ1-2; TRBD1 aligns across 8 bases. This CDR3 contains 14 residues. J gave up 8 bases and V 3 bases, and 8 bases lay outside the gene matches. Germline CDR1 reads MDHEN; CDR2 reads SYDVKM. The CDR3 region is CASSLGQASEGYTF. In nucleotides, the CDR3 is TGTGCCAGCAGTTTGGGACAGGCCTCCGAAGGCTACACCTTC.

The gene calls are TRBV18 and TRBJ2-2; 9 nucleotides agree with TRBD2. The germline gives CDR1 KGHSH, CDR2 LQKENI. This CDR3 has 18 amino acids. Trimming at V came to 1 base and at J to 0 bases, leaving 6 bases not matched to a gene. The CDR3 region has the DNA TGTGCCAGCTCACCACGCTCTAGCGGGGTTACGAACACCGGGGAGCTGTTTTTT. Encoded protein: CASSPRSSGVTNTGELFF.

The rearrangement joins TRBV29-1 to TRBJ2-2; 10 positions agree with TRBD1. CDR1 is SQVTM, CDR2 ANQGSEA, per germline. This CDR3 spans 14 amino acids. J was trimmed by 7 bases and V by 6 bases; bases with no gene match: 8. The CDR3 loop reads CSVRRQGAHGELFF. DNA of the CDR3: TGCAGCGTGAGAAGACAGGGGGCCCACGGGGAGCTGTTTTTT.

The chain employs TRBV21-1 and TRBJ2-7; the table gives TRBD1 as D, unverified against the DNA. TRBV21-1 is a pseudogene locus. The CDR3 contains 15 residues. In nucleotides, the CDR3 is TGTGCCATCTTCTCCGCCGGGACAGGAATCTACGAGCAGTACTTC. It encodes CAIFSAGTGIYEQYF.

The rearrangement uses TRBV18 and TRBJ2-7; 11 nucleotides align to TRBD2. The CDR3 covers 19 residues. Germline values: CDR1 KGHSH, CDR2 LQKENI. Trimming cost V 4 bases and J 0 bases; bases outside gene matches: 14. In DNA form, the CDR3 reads TGTGCCAGCTCACGAACCTCCTCGACTAGCGGGGCCGGCTCCTACGAGCAGTACTTC. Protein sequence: CASSRTSSTSGAGSYEQYF. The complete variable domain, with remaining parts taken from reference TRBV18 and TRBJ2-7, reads NAGVMQNPRHLVRRRGQEARLRCSPMKGHSHVYWYRQLPEEGLKFMVYLQKENIIDESGMPKERFSAEFPKEGPSILRIQQVVRGDSAAYFCASSRTSSTSGAGSYEQYFGPGTRLTVT.

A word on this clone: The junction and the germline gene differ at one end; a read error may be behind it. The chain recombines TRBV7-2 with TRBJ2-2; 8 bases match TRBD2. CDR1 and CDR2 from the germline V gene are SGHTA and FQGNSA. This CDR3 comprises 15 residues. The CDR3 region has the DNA TGTGCCAGCAGACCGAGCGGGGGATCCACCCGGGAGCTGTTTTTT. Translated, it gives CASRPSGGSTRELFF.